The next 15 T cell receptor beta chains were all read from a single sample in a study of blood T cells in healthy people across ages. Together with a sample-barcoded 5' primer, a J-beta primer mix was included in a second PCR lasting about 6 to 11 cycles. TCRdb passed the 5' RACE reads through MiXCR, listing each CDR3 protein once. Of 580,000 or so distinct CDR3 sequences in the sample, around 50% are singletons; the top ten hold around 24%. Sequencing used blood. The source is a man older than 75 in good health.

This clonotype came up a few times. This chain joins TRBV14 and TRBJ2-7; tentative D call: TRBD2 (5 bases). CDR3 length: 15 amino acids. CDR1 and CDR2 (germline): SGHDN, FVKESK. V dropped 4 bases and J dropped 2 bases, with 15 bases sitting between them. The CDR3 is CASSRNRGFTYEQYF. In DNA form, the CDR3 reads TGTGCCAGCAGCCGAAATCGGGGTTTTACCTACGAGCAGTACTTC.

The chain combines TRBV5-1 with TRBJ1-1; D gene ambiguous. Deletions cut 5 bases from V and 2 bases from J, with 13 bases between. The germline CDR1 and CDR2 sequences are SGHRS and YFSETQ. This CDR3 region has 14 residues. CDR3 bases: TGCGCCAGCAGTATGGGAACACCTAACACTGAAGCTTTCTTT. Protein: CASSMGTPNTEAFF.

The chain joins TRBV7-8 to TRBJ1-5; tentatively, D is TRBD1 (5 bases). The V gene's germline CDR1 is SGHVS and CDR2 FQNEAQ. The CDR3 runs 16 residues. Trimming pared 5 bases from V and 1 base from J, leaving 15 bases between. CDR3 protein: CASSPPGGRSNQPQHF. The CDR3, as DNA: TGTGCCAGCAGCCCACCGGGGGGGAGGAGCAATCAGCCCCAGCATTTT.

In DNA form, the CDR3 reads TGTGCCAGTAGCGCCTCTACAGGGGCGTTTAAGAGCTCCTACGAGCAGTACTTC. Amino acid sequence: CASSASTGAFKSSYEQYF. The chain combines TRBV2 with TRBJ2-7; TRBD1 agrees at 7 bases. Germline V gives CDR1 SNHLY, CDR2 FYNNEI. Trimming at V came to 9 bases and at J to 0 bases, leaving 20 bases not matched to a gene. This CDR3 has 18 residues.

The chain couples TRBV20-1 to TRBJ1-6, with TRBD1 matching 11 bases. The CDR3 is 17 residues long. V was pared by 0 bases and J by 0 bases, with 1 base of the junction left unmatched. Germline V gene lookup returns CDR1 DFQATT and CDR2 SNEGSKA (reference sequence). The CDR3 loop reads CSAREGTGGSYNSPLHF. The DNA of the CDR3 is TGCAGTGCTAGAGAAGGGACAGGGGGCTCCTATAATTCACCCCTCCACTTT.

In nucleotides, the CDR3 is TGTGCCAGCAGCTCAAATGGGGATGTGGGCTACGAGCAGTACTTC. It yields the protein CASSSNGDVGYEQYF. V and J are TRBV7-3 and TRBJ2-7, with D uncertain. V shed 4 bases and J shed 3 bases, with 16 bases lying between them. The CDR3 is 15 residues long. Germline lookup yields CDR1 SGHTA and CDR2 FQGTGA.

CDR3 bases: TGTGCCAGCAGCAGGACTAGCAACGACAATGAGCAGTTCTTC. As protein: CASSRTSNDNEQFF. The chain combines TRBV2 with TRBJ2-1, with 8 bases fitting TRBD2. Per the germline V gene, CDR1 is SNHLY and CDR2 is FYNNEI. The CDR3 loop spans 14 amino acids. V shed 6 bases, J shed 5 bases, and the junction held 6 bases outside the gene matches.

This clonotype was counted once. The chain has TRBV3-1 and TRBJ2-1, with D uncertain. CDR1 is LGHDT and CDR2 is YNNKEL in the germline V gene (reference sequence). This CDR3 has 16 amino acids. V was cut by 1 base and J by 4 bases, with 14 bases left in between. Here the CDR3 DNA reads TGTGCCAGCAGCCAAGTCTTGGGGATCGGGTACAATGAGCAGTTCTTC. This gives the protein CASSQVLGIGYNEQFF.

The J gene is TRBJ1-2, the V gene TRBV10-3, with 10 nucleotides matching TRBD1. Losses at the gene ends were 6 bases for V and 3 bases for J; bases not matched to a gene: 4. This CDR3 is 14 amino acids long. CDR1 and CDR2 from the germline V gene are ENHRY and SYGVKD. CDR3 amino acids: CAISSTGGDYGYTF. The CDR3 nucleotides read TGTGCCATCAGCTCGACAGGGGGCGACTATGGCTACACCTTC.

This clonotype was seen at least ten times. This chain joins TRBV7-2 and TRBJ1-5, with a possible D match to TRBD1 (5 bases). V lost 3 bases and J 1 base, leaving 13 bases between the germline ends. In germline, CDR1 is SGHTA, CDR2 FQGNSA. CDR3 length: 16 residues. The CDR3 reads CASSFGARGSNQPQHF. CDR3 coding DNA: TGTGCCAGCAGCTTCGGGGCTAGGGGAAGCAATCAGCCCCAGCATTTT.

This sequence joins TRBV12-3 or TRBV12-4 and TRBJ2-4; TRBD2 matches at 7 bases. V dropped 4 bases and J dropped 0; count of bases not matched to a gene: 3. CDR3 length: 15 amino acids. The chain's CDR3 is CASSWEGGAKNIQYF. The CDR3, as DNA: TGTGCCAGCAGTTGGGAGGGAGGAGCCAAAAACATTCAGTACTTC.

The chain uses TRBV7-2 and TRBJ2-1; D is undetermined. This CDR3 spans 13 amino acids. The ends were cut back, 5 bases at V and 10 bases at J, with 15 bases in the middle. Per germline, CDR1 SGHTA and CDR2 FQGNSA. CDR3 loop: CASSPTPVREQFF. In DNA form, the CDR3 reads TGTGCCAGCAGCCCGACGCCCGTCCGGGAGCAGTTCTTC. The whole variable domain, remainder taken from reference TRBV7-2 and TRBJ2-1, is GAGVSQSPSNKVTEKGKDVELRCDPISGHTALYWYRQSLGQGLEFLIYFQGNSAPDKSGLPSDRFSAERTGGSVSTLTIQRTQQEDSAVYLCASSPTPVREQFFGPGTRLTVL.

The chain joins TRBV5-1 to TRBJ2-4; perhaps TRBD1 as D (5 bases). Germline V CDR1 and CDR2: SGHRS, YFSETQ. V lost 4 bases to trimming and J lost 3 bases, with 11 bases between them. CDR3 size: 14 residues. DNA for the CDR3: TGCGCCAGCAGCGCGGACATCGGCAAAAACATTCAGTACTTC. Its translation: CASSADIGKNIQYF.

The chain couples TRBV12-3 or TRBV12-4 to TRBJ2-6; D unclear. This CDR3 region has 15 residues. Trimming took 5 bases from V and 1 from J, leaving 9 bases between them. The CDR3 region has the DNA TGTGCCAGCAGTCCCCGGGTTTCTGGGGCCAACGTCCTGACTTTC. Encoded protein: CASSPRVSGANVLTF.

Only a few counts were recorded for this clonotype. This chain links TRBV10-2 with TRBJ2-7, with 8 bases fitting TRBD2. With V trimmed by 7 bases and J by 6 bases, 5 bases remained unmatched. This CDR3 has 12 amino acids. Germline loops: CDR1 WSHSY, CDR2 SAAADI. In DNA form, the CDR3 reads TGCGCCAGCACCGCGGGAGGTCTCGAGCAGTACTTC. Protein: CASTAGGLEQYF.